This T cell receptor beta chain was recovered during a study of blood T cell repertoires in COVID-19. Looking at the study overall: The United States, Italy and Spain were the sources of the acute and convalescent COVID-19 samples.

Repertoires were generated with immunoSEQ multiplex PCR, while TCRdb's copy carries only in-frame clones and drops some. The top ten clones hold about 2.3% of a sample with under 150,000 clones, roughly four fifths of them seen once. The CDR3 length is 14 residues. The V gene end was trimmed by 1 base and the J gene end by 7 bases; junction bases not matched to a gene: 1. The germline V gene encodes CDR1 SGHVS and CDR2 FNYEAQ. Cohorts were assigned according to the clinical history that participants reported. The chain couples TRBV7-6 to TRBJ1-4; 9 bases map to TRBD1. The TCR originated in a man in his forties with acute COVID-19. What was sequenced was PBMCs or T cells enriched from blood (not recorded which). The CDR3 nucleotides are TGTGCCAGCAGCTTAGTGACAGGGGGTGAAAAACTGTTTTTT. Its protein is CASSLVTGGEKLFF. The full variable domain, with the rest looked up from reference TRBV7-6 and TRBJ1-4, is GAGVSQSPRYKVTKRGQDVALRCDPISGHVSLYWYRQALGQGPEFLTYFNYEAQQDKSGLPNDRFSAERPEGSISTLTIQRTEQRDSAMYRCASSLVTGGEKLFFGSGTQLSVL.